The subject of this entry is one TCR beta chain. V gave up 4 bases and J gave up 8 bases, with 15 bases separating them. Germline V lookup: CDR1 SGDLS, CDR2 YYNGEE. CDR3 length: 14 residues. TCRdb keeps only in-frame clones here, not all; method: immunoSEQ multiplex PCR. This table has 15,000 to 20,000 clones, roughly 80% appearing once. The data belong to a study of blood T cell repertoires in COVID-19. The chain couples TRBV9 to TRBJ1-4, with TRBD1 as a possible D gene (5 bases). The receptor was isolated from a human donor in a cohort sampled during active COVID-19. Sequencing input: peripheral blood. The CDR3 spells CASSPNRGGEKLFF. CDR3 nucleotides: TGTGCCAGCAGCCCAAATAGGGGAGGCGAAAAACTGTTTTTT.